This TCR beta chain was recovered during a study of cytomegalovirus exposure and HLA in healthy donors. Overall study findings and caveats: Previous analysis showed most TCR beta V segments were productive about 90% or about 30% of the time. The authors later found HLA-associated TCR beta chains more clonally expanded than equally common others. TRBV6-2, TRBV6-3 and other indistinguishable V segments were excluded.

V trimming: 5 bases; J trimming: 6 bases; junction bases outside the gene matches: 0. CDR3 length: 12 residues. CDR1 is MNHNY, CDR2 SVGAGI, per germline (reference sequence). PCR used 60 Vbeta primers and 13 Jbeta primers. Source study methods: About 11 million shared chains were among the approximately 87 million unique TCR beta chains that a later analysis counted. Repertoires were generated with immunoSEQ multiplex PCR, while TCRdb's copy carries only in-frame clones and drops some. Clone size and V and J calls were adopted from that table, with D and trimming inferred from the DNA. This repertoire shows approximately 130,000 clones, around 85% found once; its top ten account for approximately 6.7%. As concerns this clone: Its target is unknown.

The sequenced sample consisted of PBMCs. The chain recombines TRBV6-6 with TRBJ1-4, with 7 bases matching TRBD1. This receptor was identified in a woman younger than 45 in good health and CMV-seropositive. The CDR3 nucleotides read TGTGCCAGCAGTGGGACAGATGAAAAACTGTTTTTT. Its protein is CASSGTDEKLFF.